Listed here are 3 T cell receptor beta chains from one sample, sequenced in a study of CD8 T cells in ankylosing spondylitis. MiXCR, applied by TCRdb to the 5' RACE reads, yields one record per CDR3 protein. The sample lists under 300,000 distinct CDR3 sequences, roughly a tenth occurring once. Material: blood, either unsorted or a sorted T cell fraction (not recorded which). These receptors all come from a male donor with ankylosing spondylitis or in good health (not recorded which).

This clonotype has at least ten counts. This sequence joins TRBV5-1 and TRBJ2-2; 7 nucleotides align to TRBD1. This CDR3 has 15 amino acids. After removal of 3 bases from V and 7 bases from J, the junction contained 9 bases not matched to a gene. Germline CDR1 is SGHRS and CDR2 is YFSETQ. The CDR3 sequence is CASSSGHRDSGELFF. The DNA for the CDR3 is TGCGCCAGCAGCTCAGGACATCGGGACAGCGGGGAGCTGTTTTTT.

This clonotype was recorded many times. This chain connects TRBV5-1 to TRBJ2-7; TRBD2 might be the D (6 bases). Trimming cost V 3 bases and J 9 bases, with 16 bases left between them. The CDR3 is 13 amino acids. Germline CDR1 SGHRS, CDR2 YFSETQ. CDR3 residues: CASSSGTEDRQYF. In nucleotides, the CDR3 is TGCGCCAGCAGCTCCGGGACTGAGGATCGGCAGTACTTC.

The chain uses TRBV29-1 and TRBJ1-5, with 7 bases aligning to TRBD1. CDR3 length: 12 residues. V lost 6 bases and J lost 11; bases outside the gene matches: 10. Germline V gene data show CDR1 as SQVTM and CDR2 as ANQGSEA. This chain's CDR3 is CSVIEGGQAQHF. The CDR3 DNA is TGCAGCGTAATCGAAGGGGGCCAGGCCCAGCATTTT.